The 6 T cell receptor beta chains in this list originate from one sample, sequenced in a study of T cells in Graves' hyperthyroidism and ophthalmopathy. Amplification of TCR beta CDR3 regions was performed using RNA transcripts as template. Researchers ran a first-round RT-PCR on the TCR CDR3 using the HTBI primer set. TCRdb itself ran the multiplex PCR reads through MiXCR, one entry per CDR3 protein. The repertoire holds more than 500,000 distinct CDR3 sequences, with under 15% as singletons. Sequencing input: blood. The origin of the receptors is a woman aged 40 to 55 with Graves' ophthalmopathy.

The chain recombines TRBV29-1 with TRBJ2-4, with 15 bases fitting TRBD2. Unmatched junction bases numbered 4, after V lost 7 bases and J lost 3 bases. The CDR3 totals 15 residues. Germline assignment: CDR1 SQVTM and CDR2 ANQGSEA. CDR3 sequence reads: CSATGLAGGKNIQYF. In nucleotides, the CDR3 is TGCAGCGCTACGGGACTAGCGGGAGGCAAAAACATTCAGTACTTC.

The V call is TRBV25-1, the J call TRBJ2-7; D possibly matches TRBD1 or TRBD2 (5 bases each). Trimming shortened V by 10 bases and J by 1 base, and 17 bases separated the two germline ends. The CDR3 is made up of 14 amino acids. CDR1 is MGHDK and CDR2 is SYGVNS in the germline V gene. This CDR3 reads CATRRQGGSYEQYF. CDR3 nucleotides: TGTGCCACCAGACGGCAGGGCGGGTCCTACGAGCAGTACTTC.

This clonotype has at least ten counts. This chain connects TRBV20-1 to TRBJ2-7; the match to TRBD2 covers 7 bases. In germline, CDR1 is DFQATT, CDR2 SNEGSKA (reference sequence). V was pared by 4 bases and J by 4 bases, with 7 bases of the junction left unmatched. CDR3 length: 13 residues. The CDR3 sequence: CSAIRAGDYEQYF. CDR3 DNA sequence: TGCAGTGCTATTAGGGCGGGAGATTACGAGCAGTACTTC.

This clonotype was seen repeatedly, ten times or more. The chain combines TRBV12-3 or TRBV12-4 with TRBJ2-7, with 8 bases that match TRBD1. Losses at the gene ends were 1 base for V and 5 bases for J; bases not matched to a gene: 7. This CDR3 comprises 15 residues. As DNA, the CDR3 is TGTGCCAGCAGTTTAGGGACAGGGTTTATAGACGAGCAGTACTTC. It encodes CASSLGTGFIDEQYF.

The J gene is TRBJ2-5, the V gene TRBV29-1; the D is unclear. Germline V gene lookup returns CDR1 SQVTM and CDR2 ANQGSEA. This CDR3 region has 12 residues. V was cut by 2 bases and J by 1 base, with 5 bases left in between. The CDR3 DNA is TGCAGCGTTGAACAGCTCCAAGAGACCCAGTACTTC. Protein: CSVEQLQETQYF. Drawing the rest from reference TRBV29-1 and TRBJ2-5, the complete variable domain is SAVISQKPSRDICQRGTSLTIQCQVDSQVTMMFWYRQQPGQSLTLIATANQGSEATYESGFVIDKFPISRPNLTFSTLTVSNMSPEDSSIYLCSVEQLQETQYFGPGTRLLVL.

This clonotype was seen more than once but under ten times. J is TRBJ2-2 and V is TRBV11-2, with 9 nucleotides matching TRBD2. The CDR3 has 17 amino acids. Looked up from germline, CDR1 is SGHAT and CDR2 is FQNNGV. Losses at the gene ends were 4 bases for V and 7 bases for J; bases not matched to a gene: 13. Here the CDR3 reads CASSSGPAGGGGGELFF. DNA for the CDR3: TGTGCCAGCAGCTCCGGACCGGCGGGAGGGGGGGGCGGGGAGCTGTTTTTT.